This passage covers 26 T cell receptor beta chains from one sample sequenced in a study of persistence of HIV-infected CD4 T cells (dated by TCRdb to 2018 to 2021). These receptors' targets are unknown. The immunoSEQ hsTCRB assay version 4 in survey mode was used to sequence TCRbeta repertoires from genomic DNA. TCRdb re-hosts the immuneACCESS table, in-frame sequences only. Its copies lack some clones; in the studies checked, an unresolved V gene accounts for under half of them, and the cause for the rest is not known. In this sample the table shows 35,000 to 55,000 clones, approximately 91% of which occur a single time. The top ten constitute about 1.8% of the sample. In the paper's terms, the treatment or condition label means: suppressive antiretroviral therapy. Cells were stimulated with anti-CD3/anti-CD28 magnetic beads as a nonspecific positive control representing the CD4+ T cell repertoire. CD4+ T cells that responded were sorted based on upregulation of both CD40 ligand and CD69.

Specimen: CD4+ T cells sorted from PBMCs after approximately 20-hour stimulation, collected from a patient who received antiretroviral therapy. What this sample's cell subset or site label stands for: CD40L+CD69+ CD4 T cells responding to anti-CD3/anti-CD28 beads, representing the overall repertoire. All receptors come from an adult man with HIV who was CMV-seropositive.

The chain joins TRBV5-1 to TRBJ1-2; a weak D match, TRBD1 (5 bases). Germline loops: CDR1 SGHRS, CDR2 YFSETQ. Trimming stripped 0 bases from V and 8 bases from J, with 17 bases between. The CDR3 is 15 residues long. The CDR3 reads CASSLGGRDATGYTF. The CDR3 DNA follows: TGCGCCAGCAGCTTGGGAGGCCGGGACGCAACGGGCTACACCTTC.

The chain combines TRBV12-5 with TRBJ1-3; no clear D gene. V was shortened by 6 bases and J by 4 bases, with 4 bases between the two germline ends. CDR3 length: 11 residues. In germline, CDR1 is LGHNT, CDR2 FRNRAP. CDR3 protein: CASGGGNTIYF. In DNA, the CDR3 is TGTGCTAGTGGAGGGGGAAACACCATATATTTT.

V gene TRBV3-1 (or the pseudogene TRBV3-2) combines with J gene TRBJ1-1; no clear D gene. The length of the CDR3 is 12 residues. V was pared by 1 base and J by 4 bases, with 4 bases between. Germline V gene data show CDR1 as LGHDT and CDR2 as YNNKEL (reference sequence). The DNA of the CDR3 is TGTGCCAGCAGCCAAGGGGGCACTGAAGCTTTCTTT. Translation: CASSQGGTEAFF.

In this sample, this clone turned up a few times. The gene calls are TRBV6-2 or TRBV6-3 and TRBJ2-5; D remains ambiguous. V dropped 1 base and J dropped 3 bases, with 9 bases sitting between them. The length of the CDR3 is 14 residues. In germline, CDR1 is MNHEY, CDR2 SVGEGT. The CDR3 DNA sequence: TGTGCCAGCAGTTACTTATCGGGTAAAGAGACCCAGTACTTC. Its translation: CASSYLSGKETQYF.

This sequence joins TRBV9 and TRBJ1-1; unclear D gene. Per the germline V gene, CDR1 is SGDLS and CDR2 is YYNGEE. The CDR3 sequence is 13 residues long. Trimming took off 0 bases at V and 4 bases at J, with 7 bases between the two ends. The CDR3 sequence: CASSVVGLTEAFF. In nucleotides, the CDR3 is TGTGCCAGCAGCGTAGTGGGTCTCACTGAAGCTTTCTTT.

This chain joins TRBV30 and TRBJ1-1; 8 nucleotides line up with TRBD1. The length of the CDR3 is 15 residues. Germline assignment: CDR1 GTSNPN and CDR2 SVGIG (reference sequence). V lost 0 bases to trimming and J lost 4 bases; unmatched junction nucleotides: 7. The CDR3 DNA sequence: TGTGCCTGGAGTGTCCCATCACAGGGGGGCACTGAAGCTTTCTTT. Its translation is CAWSVPSQGGTEAFF.

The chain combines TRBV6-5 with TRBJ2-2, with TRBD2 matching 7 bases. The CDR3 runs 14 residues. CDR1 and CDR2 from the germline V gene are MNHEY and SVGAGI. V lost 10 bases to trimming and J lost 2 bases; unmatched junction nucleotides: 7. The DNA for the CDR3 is TGTGCCACCACGGGACTACTAAACACCGGGGAGCTGTTTTTT. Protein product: CATTGLLNTGELFF.

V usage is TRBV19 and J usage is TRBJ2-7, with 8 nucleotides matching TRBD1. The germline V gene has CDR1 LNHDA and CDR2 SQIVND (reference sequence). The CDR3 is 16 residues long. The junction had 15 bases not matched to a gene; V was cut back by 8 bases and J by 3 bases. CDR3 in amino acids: CASSEMGTGRDYEQYF. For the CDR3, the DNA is TGTGCCAGTTCGGAAATGGGGACAGGACGGGACTACGAGCAGTACTTC.

In DNA form, the CDR3 reads TGTGCCAGCAGCCAAGATCTAGCGGGGGGGCTTAGCACAGATACGCAGTATTTT. It codes for CASSQDLAGGLSTDTQYF. The V gene is TRBV3-1 (or the pseudogene TRBV3-2), the J gene TRBJ2-3; 12 bases agree with TRBD2. CDR3 length: 18 amino acids. Trimming cost V 0 bases and J 0 bases; bases outside gene matches: 4. CDR1 is LGHDT and CDR2 is YNNKEL in the germline V gene (reference sequence).

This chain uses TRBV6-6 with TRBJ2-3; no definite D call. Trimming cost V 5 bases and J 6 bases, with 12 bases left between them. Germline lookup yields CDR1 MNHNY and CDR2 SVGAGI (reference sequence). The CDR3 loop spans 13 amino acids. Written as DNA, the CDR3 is TGTGCCAGCAGTCCCGGGTCCCCGGATACGCAGTATTTT. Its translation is CASSPGSPDTQYF.

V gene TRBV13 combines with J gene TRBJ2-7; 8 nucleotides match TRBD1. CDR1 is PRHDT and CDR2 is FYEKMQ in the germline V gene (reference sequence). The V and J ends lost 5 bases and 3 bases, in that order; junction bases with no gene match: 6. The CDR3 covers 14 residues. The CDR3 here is CASSIGTGDYEQYF. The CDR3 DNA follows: TGTGCCAGCAGCATCGGGACAGGTGACTACGAGCAGTACTTC.

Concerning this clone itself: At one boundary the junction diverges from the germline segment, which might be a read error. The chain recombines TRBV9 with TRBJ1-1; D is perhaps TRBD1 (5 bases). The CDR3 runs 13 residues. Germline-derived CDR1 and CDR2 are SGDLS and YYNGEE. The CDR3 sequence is CASSFAGNTKAFF. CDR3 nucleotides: TGTGCCAGCAGCTTTGCAGGGAACACTAAAGCTTTCTTT.

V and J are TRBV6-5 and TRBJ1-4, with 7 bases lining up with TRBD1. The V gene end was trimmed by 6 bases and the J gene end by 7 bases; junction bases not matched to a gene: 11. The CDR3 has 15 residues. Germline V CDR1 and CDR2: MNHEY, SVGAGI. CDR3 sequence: CASRKNRGRGEKLFF. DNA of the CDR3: TGTGCCAGCAGGAAAAACAGGGGTCGGGGTGAAAAACTGTTTTTT.

The DNA for the CDR3 is TGTGCCAGCAGCTTAGCCGGGGGGGACTATGGCTACACCTTC. Encoded protein: CASSLAGGDYGYTF. V gene TRBV7-2 combines with J gene TRBJ1-2, with D possibly being TRBD1 (5 bases). Germline CDR1 SGHTA, CDR2 FQGNSA. V lost 0 bases and J 3 bases, leaving 8 bases between the germline ends. The CDR3 covers 14 residues.

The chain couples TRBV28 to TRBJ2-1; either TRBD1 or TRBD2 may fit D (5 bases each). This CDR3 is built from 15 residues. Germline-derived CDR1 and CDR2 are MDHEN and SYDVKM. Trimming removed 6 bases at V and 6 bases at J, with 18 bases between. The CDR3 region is CASSRTPSRGNEQFF. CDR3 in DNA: TGTGCCAGCAGCCGGACTCCTTCTAGGGGCAATGAGCAGTTCTTC.

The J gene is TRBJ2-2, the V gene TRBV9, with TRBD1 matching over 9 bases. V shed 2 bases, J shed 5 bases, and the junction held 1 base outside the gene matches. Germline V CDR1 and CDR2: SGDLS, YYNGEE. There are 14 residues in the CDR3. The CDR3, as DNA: TGTGCCAGCAGCGTCGGGACAGGGACCGGGGAGCTGTTTTTT. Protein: CASSVGTGTGELFF.

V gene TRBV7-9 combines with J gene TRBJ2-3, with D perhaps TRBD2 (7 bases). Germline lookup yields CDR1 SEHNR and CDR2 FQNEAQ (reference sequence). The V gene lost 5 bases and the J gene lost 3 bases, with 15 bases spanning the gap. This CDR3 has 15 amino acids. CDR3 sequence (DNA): TGTGCCAGCAGCCCCCCGCGGGGGCATACAGATACGCAGTATTTT. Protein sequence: CASSPPRGHTDTQYF.

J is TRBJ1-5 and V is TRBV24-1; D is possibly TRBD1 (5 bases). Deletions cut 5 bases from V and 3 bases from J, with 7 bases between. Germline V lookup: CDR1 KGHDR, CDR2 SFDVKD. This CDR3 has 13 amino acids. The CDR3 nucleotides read TGTGCCACCAGTGCAGGGAACAATCAGCCCCAGCATTTT. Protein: CATSAGNNQPQHF.

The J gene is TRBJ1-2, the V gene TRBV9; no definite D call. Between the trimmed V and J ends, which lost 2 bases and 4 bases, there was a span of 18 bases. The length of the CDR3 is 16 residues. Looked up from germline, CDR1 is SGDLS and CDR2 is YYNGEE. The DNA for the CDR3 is TGTGCCAGCAGCGTGGGAGGAGAGGGAGCCCTCTATGGCTACACCTTC. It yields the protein CASSVGGEGALYGYTF.

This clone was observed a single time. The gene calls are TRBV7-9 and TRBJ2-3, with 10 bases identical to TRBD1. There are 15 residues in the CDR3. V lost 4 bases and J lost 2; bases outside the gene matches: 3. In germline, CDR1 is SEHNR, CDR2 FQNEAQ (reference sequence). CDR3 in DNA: TGTGCCAGCAGCTCGGGACAGGGGAACACAGATACGCAGTATTTT. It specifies CASSSGQGNTDTQYF.

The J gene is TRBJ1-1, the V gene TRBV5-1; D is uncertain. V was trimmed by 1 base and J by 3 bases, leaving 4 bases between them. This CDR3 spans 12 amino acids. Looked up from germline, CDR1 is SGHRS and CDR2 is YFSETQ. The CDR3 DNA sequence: TGCGCCAGCAGCTTGATGGACACTGAAGCTTTCTTT. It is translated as CASSLMDTEAFF. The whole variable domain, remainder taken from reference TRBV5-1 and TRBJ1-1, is KAGVTQTPRYLIKTRGQQVTLSCSPISGHRSVSWYQQTPGQGLQFLFEYFSETQRNKGNFPGRFSGRQFSNSRSEMNVSTLELGDSALYLCASSLMDTEAFFGQGTRLTVV.

The CDR3 bases are TGTGCCAGCAGTCCTCCCCCGAAGACTAGCAATCAGCCCCAGCATTTT. Its protein is CASSPPPKTSNQPQHF. This rearrangement joins TRBV28 to TRBJ1-5; D is ambiguous. With 5 bases removed from V and 0 bases from J, the gap between germline ends came to 14 bases. The CDR3 runs to 16 residues. Germline CDR1 and CDR2: MDHEN and SYDVKM.

CDR3 DNA: TGTGCCAGCTCACCACCAAGAGGACTATTCACTGAAGCTTTCTTT. It specifies CASSPPRGLFTEAFF. The gene calls are TRBV18 and TRBJ1-1; no definite D call. CDR1 is KGHSH and CDR2 is LQKENI in the germline V gene. Trimming stripped 0 bases from V and 4 bases from J, with 12 bases between. CDR3 length: 15 amino acids.

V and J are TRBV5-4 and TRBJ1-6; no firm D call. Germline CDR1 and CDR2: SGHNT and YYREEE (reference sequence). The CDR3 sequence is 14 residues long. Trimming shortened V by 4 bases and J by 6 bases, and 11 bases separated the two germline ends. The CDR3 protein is CASSASRSNSPLHF. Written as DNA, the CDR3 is TGTGCCAGCAGCGCCTCACGCAGTAATTCACCCCTCCACTTT.

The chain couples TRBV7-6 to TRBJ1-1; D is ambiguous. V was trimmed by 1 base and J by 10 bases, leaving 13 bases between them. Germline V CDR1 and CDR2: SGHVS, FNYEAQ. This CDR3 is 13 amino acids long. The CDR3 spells CASSLVLPGVAFF. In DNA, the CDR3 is TGTGCCAGCAGCTTAGTTCTTCCGGGTGTAGCTTTCTTT.

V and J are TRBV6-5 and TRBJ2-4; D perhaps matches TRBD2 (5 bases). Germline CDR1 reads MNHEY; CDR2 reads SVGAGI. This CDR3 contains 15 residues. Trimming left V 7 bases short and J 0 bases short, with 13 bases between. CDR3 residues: CASMGAELAKNIQYF. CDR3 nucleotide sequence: TGTGCCAGCATGGGAGCGGAACTAGCCAAAAACATTCAGTACTTC.